Below, 18 T cell receptor beta chains from the same sample are listed, as sequenced in a study of T cell clonality in common variable immunodeficiency. The repertoire was sequenced with immunoSEQ multiplex PCR; TCRdb's copy has only in-frame clones and lacks some. This sample comprises some 52,000 clones, none seen once only. Input material: peripheral blood mononuclear cells. The receptor source for this set is a person between 18 and 70 years old in good health.

About this clone itself: The missing CDR3 end, 3 residues past where the read stops, is filled in from the germline J gene. J is TRBJ1-2 and V is TRBV7-9; D ambiguous. The ends were cut back, 5 bases at V and 6 bases at J, with 19 bases in the middle. The CDR3 is 15 residues long. CDR1 and CDR2 from the germline V gene are SEHNR and FQNEAQ (reference sequence). The CDR3: CASSENVSPGNGYTF. The CDR3 DNA, read in part, is TGTGCCAGCAGCGAAAATGTATCCCCGGGGAATGGC.

This clone was observed at least ten times. The CDR3 protein is CAGNLRGSSTDTQYF. The part of the CDR3 DNA that was read is TGTGCCGGGAATCTCAGGGGGTCGAGCACAGATACG. The chain couples TRBV30 to TRBJ2-3; 7 bases fit TRBD1. Read coverage stops 3 residues before the CDR3 terminus; the germline J gene supplies the remainder. V was clipped by 8 bases and J by 0 bases; unmatched bases: 11. This CDR3 contains 15 residues. Germline CDR1 is GTSNPN and CDR2 is SVGIG (reference sequence).

This clone came up many times. The read gets to within 3 residues of the CDR3 end, and the germline J gene fills in the rest. The V gene is TRBV19, the J gene TRBJ2-1; 7 bases agree with TRBD2. This CDR3 is built from 15 residues. J gave up 4 bases and V 1 base, and 4 bases lay outside the gene matches. Germline V CDR1 and CDR2: LNHDA, SQIVND (reference sequence). The CDR3 DNA, read in part, is TGTGCCAGTAGTATAGGTACTAGCGCTTACAATGAG. This codes for CASSIGTSAYNE. The CDR3 reads in full as CASSIGTSAYNEQFF.

At least ten counts were recorded for this clone. The read ends 3 residues shy of where the CDR3 ends; the end is completed using the germline J gene. The chain has TRBV6-2 or TRBV6-3 and TRBJ1-2; 8 bases are shared with TRBD1. Germline V CDR1 and CDR2: MNHEY, SVGEGT. The CDR3 is 15 residues long. CDR3 sequence: CASSYVQGALSGYTF. Incomplete CDR3 DNA: TGTGCCAGCAGTTACGTCCAGGGGGCCTTGAGCGGC.

This clone was seen repeatedly, ten times or more. The CDR3 end lies 3 residues beyond the end of the read and is filled in from the germline J gene. The V and J genes are TRBV30 and TRBJ1-1; the D is unclear. V shed 7 bases and J shed 3 bases, with 18 bases lying between them. Looked up from germline, CDR1 is GTSNPN and CDR2 is SVGIG (reference sequence). CDR3 length: 14 amino acids. The CDR3 bases that were read are TGTGCCTCCCTAACTGGCAGGCAGCACACTGAA. This gives the protein CASLTGRQHTE. The full-length CDR3 reads as CASLTGRQHTEAFF.

The table lists this clone with many counts. The read gets to within 3 residues of the CDR3 end, and the germline J gene fills in the rest. The chain combines TRBV19 with TRBJ2-7, with TRBD1 matching over 7 bases. V shed 6 bases, J shed 5 bases, and the junction held 7 bases outside the gene matches. The CDR3 has 13 residues. Germline CDR1 and CDR2: LNHDA and SQIVND (reference sequence). Partial CDR3 DNA: TGTGCCAGTAGCCGACAGGGTCTGGACGAG. Its translation is CASSRQGLDE. The whole CDR3 region reads CASSRQGLDEQYF. Complete variable domain (other parts from reference TRBV19 and TRBJ2-7): DGGITQSPKYLFRKEGQNVTLSCEQNLNHDAMYWYRQDPGQGLRLIYYSQIVNDFQKGDIAEGYSVSREKKESFPLTVTSAQKNPTAFYLCASSRQGLDEQYFGPGTRLTVT.

This clone was seen ten or more times. The DNA read from the CDR3 is TGCAGTGCTAGGTCCCCGCTAGCGGGAAAAACAGATACG. As protein: CSARSPLAGKTDT. In full, the CDR3 is CSARSPLAGKTDTQYF. This chain joins TRBV20-1 and TRBJ2-3, with TRBD2 matching 9 bases. The CDR3 end falls 3 residues outside the read, so it is completed with the germline J gene. CDR1 and CDR2 (germline): DFQATT, SNEGSKA (reference sequence). V dropped 3 bases and J dropped 3; count of bases not matched to a gene: 10. The CDR3 runs to 16 residues.

At least ten counts were recorded for this clone. Read sequence stops 3 residues before the CDR3 end, and the germline J gene provides the missing end. V usage is TRBV20-1 and J usage is TRBJ2-1; 8 nucleotides line up with TRBD2. V was clipped by 0 bases and J by 0 bases; unmatched bases: 13. Germline V CDR1 and CDR2: DFQATT, SNEGSKA (reference sequence). This CDR3 has 19 residues. CDR3 sequence: CSARDWDLAGISSYNEQFF. Partial CDR3 DNA: TGCAGTGCTAGAGATTGGGACCTAGCGGGCATCAGCTCCTACAATGAG.

This clone occurred many times. The part of the CDR3 DNA that was read is TGTGCCAGTAGTAACAGCGGGAGGGCCTCCTACGAG. Encoded protein: CASSNSGRASYE. The full-length CDR3 reads as CASSNSGRASYEQYF. The chain recombines TRBV6-2 or TRBV6-3 with TRBJ2-7; 10 bases match TRBD2. The read comes to an end 3 residues before the CDR3 does, leaving the germline J gene to fill in the end. Germline CDR1 MNHEY, CDR2 SVGEGT. The ends lost 9 bases at V and 0 bases at J; junction bases unmatched: 8. This CDR3 is built from 15 residues.

Only a few counts were recorded for this clone. The CDR3 goes on 3 residues after the read ends, and that part is filled in from the germline J gene. The V gene is TRBV5-4, the J gene TRBJ2-5; TRBD1 is a possible D gene (6 bases). Germline lookup yields CDR1 SGHNT and CDR2 YYREEE (reference sequence). This CDR3 spans 15 amino acids. Trimming took off 0 bases at V and 4 bases at J, with 13 bases between the two ends. The covered CDR3 bases are TGTGCCAGCAGCTTGGGGCAGGGGATAGGAGAGACC. Its translation: CASSLGQGIGET. The CDR3 reads in full as CASSLGQGIGETQYF. Together with reference TRBV5-4 and TRBJ2-5, the CDR3 gives the full variable domain: ETGVTQSPTHLIKTRGQQVTLRCSSQSGHNTVSWYQQALGQGPQFIFQYYREEENGRGNFPPRFSGLQFPNYSSELNVNALELDDSALYLCASSLGQGIGETQYFGPGTRLLVL.

This clone was found many times. The sequenced fragment ends 3 residues before the CDR3 boundary, so the rest is inferred from the germline J gene. The V and J genes are TRBV4-1 and TRBJ2-1; 8 nucleotides agree with TRBD2. Germline V lookup: CDR1 MGHRA, CDR2 YSYEKL. V was clipped by 8 bases and J by 6 bases; unmatched bases: 12. The CDR3 is 15 residues long. The CDR3 DNA, read in part, is TGCGCCAGCCGCGGGGGGACCCTAGCGGGCAATGAG. Its protein is CASRGGTLAGNE. The full CDR3 is CASRGGTLAGNEQFF.

Worth noting for this clone: From the germline J gene comes the end of the CDR3, since the read stops 3 residues before it. V is TRBV20-1 and J is TRBJ1-1, with a tentative D call TRBD1 (6 bases). The CDR3 spans 13 residues. V lost 0 bases and J 7 bases, leaving 12 bases between the germline ends. The V gene's germline CDR1 is DFQATT and CDR2 SNEGSKA (reference sequence). CDR3 loop: CSARDTGRFEAFF. CDR3 bases read: TGCAGTGCTAGAGACACAGGGCGGTTTGAA.

This clone was detected ten times or more. Read data end 3 residues before the CDR3 end; the end is taken from the germline J gene. This sequence joins TRBV19 and TRBJ2-7, with 7 nucleotides matching TRBD2. Per germline, CDR1 LNHDA and CDR2 SQIVND (reference sequence). Trimming took 4 bases from V and 6 from J; bases not matched to a gene: 12. The CDR3 is 15 residues long. CDR3 protein: CASSTPGGREFEQYF. The CDR3 DNA, read in part, is TGTGCCAGTAGTACTCCGGGTGGGCGGGAGTTCGAG.

This clone was observed at least ten times. The CDR3 extends 3 residues past the end of the read, so its final part is completed from the germline J gene. The rearrangement joins TRBV18 to TRBJ2-2; 9 bases fit TRBD2. The germline V gene has CDR1 KGHSH and CDR2 LQKENI. With V trimmed by 5 bases and J by 6 bases, 10 bases remained unmatched. The CDR3 runs to 16 residues. This CDR3 reads CASSAIAGEVSGELFF. The sequenced part of the CDR3 DNA is TGTGCCAGCTCAGCTATAGCGGGAGAGGTCTCCGGGGAG.

This clone was counted a few times. The read comes to an end 3 residues before the CDR3 does, leaving the germline J gene to fill in the end. The J gene is TRBJ2-1, the V gene TRBV18, with D uncertain. Trimming took 0 bases from V and 6 from J, leaving 21 bases between them. The CDR3 totals 18 residues. Per the germline V gene, CDR1 is KGHSH and CDR2 is LQKENI. The CDR3 DNA, read in part, is TGTGCCAGCTCACCACCGCGGTCAGCCACCATCCGCCTCAATGAG. Amino acids: CASSPPRSATIRLNE. In full, the CDR3 reads CASSPPRSATIRLNEQFF.

This clone came up many times. The read finishes 3 residues shy of the CDR3 end, and the germline J gene is used to complete it. This chain connects TRBV29-1 to TRBJ1-4; 8 positions agree with TRBD1. The germline V gene has CDR1 SQVTM and CDR2 ANQGSEA. CDR3 length equals 13 residues. V was pared by 5 bases and J by 8 bases, with 7 bases of the junction left unmatched. The sequenced part of the CDR3 DNA is TGCAGCGTTCTCGGACAGGGTCTGGAAAAA. Protein product: CSVLGQGLEK. The entire CDR3 sequence reads CSVLGQGLEKLFF.

In this sample, this clone turned up many times. The read finishes 3 residues shy of the CDR3 end, and the germline J gene is used to complete it. The chain recombines TRBV5-1 with TRBJ1-4; tentative D call: TRBD1 (6 bases). Germline CDR1 reads SGHRS; CDR2 reads YFSETQ. The V end lost 0 bases, the J end lost 0 bases, and 9 bases lay between the germline ends. The CDR3 is 16 residues long. The chain's CDR3 is CASSLGTAATNEKLFF. The CDR3 bases that were read are TGCGCCAGCAGCTTGGGGACAGCTGCAACTAATGAAAAA.

By sample fraction, this clone is medium-sized (0.01 to 0.1%). Incomplete CDR3 DNA: TGTGCCAGCAGCCCGTACTCCCTCTCCGGCAGGGTGTCAGGGGCCAACGTC. The encoded protein is CASSPYSLSGRVSGANV. The CDR3 reads in full as CASSPYSLSGRVSGANVLTF. The V gene is TRBV4-2, the J gene TRBJ2-6, with D tentatively TRBD1 (5 bases). The CDR3 is cut off 3 residues early in the read; its end comes from the germline J gene. The CDR3 totals 20 residues. V dropped 4 bases and J dropped 4 bases, with 26 bases sitting between them. Germline CDR1 LGHNA, CDR2 YNFKEQ.